This T cell receptor beta chain was captured by sequencing in a study of persistence of HIV-infected CD4 T cells. As for the study in general: Donors had been on suppressive ART for a median of around eight years. Study-wide results and caveats: Antigen-responding cells were enriched for degenerate expanded CDR3beta sequences.

This CDR3 is built from 14 residues. Germline assignment: CDR1 SGHNT and CDR2 YYREEE (reference sequence). The V and J ends lost 0 bases and 5 bases respectively, with 11 bases between them. Sequencing used immunoSEQ version 4 in survey mode. Method: immunoSEQ multiplex PCR; TCRdb's copy keeps in-frame clones and lacks some. This table has just under 65,000 clones, about 77% appearing once. As to this clone: As yet, its antigen is unknown.

Overlapping HIV-1 Gag 15-mer peptides at 1 ug per peptide per mL were used. Memory cells lacking CD40L and CD69 with high CD45RO were sorted. CD4+ T cell counts exceeded 400 cells/uL; CMV serology was positive. This clonotype was obtained from an adult man with HIV who was CMV-seropositive. The chain combines TRBV5-4 with TRBJ1-1; D not resolved. Specimen: CD4+ T cells sorted from PBMCs after roughly 18-hour stimulation, collected from a patient who received antiretroviral therapy. The CDR3 is CASSLANGRTEAFF. Written as DNA, the CDR3 is TGTGCCAGCAGCTTGGCCAACGGGCGGACTGAAGCTTTCTTT.